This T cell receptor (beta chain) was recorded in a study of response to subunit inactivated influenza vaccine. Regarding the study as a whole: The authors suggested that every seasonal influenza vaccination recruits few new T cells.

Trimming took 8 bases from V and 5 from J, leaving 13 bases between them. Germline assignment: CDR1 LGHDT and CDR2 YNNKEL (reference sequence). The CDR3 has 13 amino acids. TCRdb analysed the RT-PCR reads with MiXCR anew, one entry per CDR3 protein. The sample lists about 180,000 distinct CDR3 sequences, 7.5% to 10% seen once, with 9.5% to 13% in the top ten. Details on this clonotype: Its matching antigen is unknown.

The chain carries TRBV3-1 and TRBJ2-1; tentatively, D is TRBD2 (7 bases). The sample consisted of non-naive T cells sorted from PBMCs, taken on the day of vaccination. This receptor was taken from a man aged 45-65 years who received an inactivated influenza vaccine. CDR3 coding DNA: TGTGCCAGCTCGAGGGGGGGTCACAATGAGCAGTTCTTC. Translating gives CASSRGGHNEQFF.